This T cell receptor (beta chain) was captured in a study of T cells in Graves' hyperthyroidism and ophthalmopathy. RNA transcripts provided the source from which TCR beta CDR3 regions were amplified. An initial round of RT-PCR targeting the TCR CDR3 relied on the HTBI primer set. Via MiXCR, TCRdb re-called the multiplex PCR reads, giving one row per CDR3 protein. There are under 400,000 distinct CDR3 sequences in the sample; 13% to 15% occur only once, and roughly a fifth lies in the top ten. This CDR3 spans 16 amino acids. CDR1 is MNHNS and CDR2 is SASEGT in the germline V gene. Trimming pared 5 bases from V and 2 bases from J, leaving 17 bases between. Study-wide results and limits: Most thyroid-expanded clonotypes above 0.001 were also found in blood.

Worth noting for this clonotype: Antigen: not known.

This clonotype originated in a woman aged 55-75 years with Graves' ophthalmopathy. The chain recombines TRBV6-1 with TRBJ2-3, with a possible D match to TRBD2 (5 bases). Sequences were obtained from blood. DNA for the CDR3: TGTGCCAGCAGTTTTTGGACTCTCCTCCCCACAGATACGCAGTATTTT. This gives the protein CASSFWTLLPTDTQYF.